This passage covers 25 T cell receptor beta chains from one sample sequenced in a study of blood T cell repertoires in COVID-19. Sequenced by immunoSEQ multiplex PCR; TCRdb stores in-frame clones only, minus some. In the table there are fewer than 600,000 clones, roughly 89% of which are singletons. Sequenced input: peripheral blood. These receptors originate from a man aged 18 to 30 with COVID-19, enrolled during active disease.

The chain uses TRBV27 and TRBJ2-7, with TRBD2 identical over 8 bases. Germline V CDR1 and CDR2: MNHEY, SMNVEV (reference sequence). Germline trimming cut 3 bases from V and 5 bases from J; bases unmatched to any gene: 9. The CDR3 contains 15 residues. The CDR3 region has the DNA TGTGCCAGCAGTTTCGCCGGGAGGGCCTCTGACGAGCAGTACTTC. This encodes CASSFAGRASDEQYF.

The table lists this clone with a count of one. The CDR3 loop reads CASSPPRQGANTGELFF. For the CDR3, the DNA is TGTGCCAGTAGCCCCCCCCGACAGGGGGCGAACACCGGGGAGCTGTTTTTT. V and J are TRBV19 and TRBJ2-2, with 9 bases matching TRBD1. The CDR3 covers 17 residues. After removal of 6 bases from V and 0 bases from J, the junction contained 8 bases not matched to a gene. Germline V gives CDR1 LNHDA, CDR2 SQIVND (reference sequence).

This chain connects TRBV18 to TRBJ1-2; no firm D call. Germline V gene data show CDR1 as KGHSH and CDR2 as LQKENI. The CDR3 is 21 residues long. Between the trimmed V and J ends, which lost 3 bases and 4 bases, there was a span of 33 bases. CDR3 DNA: TGTGCCAGCTCACCTGGTCTAAGCGGCCCTCCCCGAAGTGGCGGGTCCTATGGCTACACCTTC. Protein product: CASSPGLSGPPRSGGSYGYTF.

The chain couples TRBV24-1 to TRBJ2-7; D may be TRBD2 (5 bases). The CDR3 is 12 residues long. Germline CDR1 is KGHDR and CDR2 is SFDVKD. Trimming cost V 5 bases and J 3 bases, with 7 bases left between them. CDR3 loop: CATSGGDYEQYF. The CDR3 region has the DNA TGTGCCACCAGTGGGGGAGACTACGAGCAGTACTTC.

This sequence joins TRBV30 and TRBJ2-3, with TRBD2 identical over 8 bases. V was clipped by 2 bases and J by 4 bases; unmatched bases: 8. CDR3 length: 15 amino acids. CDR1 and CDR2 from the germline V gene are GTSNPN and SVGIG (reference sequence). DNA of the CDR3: TGTGCCTGGAGTACAGGGACTAGTGTGTCAGATACGCAGTATTTT. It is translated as CAWSTGTSVSDTQYF. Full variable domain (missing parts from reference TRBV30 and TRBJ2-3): SQTIHQWPATLVQPVGSPLSLECTVEGTSNPNLYWYRQAAGRGLQLLFYSVGIGQISSEVPQNLSASRPQDRQFILSSKKLLLSDSGFYLCAWSTGTSVSDTQYFGPGTRLTVL.

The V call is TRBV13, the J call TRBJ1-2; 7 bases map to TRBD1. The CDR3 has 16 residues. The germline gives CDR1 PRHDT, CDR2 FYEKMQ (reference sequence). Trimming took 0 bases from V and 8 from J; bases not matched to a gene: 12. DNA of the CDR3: TGTGCCAGCAGCTTAGGTTGGGACAGCCCTACAGGAGGCTACACCTTC. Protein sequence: CASSLGWDSPTGGYTF.

CDR3 coding DNA: TGTGCCAGCAGTCAGGGGACAGGGAAAGGAAACACCATATATTTT. The encoded protein is CASSQGTGKGNTIYF. The V call is TRBV3-1 (or the pseudogene TRBV3-2), the J call TRBJ1-3, with 9 bases aligning to TRBD1. CDR1 and CDR2 from the germline V gene are LGHDT and YNNKEL (reference sequence). The V gene end was trimmed by 6 bases and the J gene end by 4 bases; junction bases not matched to a gene: 7. The CDR3 has 15 residues.

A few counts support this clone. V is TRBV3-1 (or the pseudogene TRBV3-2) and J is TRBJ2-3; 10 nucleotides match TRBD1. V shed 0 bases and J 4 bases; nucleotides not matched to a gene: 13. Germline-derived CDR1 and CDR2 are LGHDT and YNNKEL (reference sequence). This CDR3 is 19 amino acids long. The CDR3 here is CASSQEPRSTGGRSDTQYF. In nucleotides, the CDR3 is TGTGCCAGCAGCCAAGAGCCCCGGTCGACAGGGGGCCGGTCAGATACGCAGTATTTT.

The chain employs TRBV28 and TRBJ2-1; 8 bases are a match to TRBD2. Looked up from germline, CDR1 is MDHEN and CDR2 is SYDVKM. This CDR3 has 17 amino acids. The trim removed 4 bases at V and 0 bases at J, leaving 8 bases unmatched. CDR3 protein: CASSSLSGTFSYNEQFF. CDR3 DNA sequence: TGTGCCAGCAGTTCTCTTAGCGGGACATTCTCCTACAATGAGCAGTTCTTC. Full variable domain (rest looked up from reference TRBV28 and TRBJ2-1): DVKVTQSSRYLVKRTGEKVFLECVQDMDHENMFWYRQDPGLGLRLIYFSYDVKMKEKGDIPEGYSVSREKKERFSLILESASTNQTSMYLCASSSLSGTFSYNEQFFGPGTRLTVL.

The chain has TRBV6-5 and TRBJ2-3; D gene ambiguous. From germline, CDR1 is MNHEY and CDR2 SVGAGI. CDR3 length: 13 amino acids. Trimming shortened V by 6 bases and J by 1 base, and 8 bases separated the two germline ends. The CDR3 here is CASRPTGTDTQYF. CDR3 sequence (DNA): TGTGCCAGCAGACCGACTGGCACAGATACGCAGTATTTT.

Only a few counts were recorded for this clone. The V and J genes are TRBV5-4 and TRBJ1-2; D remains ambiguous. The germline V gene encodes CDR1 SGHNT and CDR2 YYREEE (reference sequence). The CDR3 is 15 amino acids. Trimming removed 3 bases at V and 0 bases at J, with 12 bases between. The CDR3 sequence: CASSSTLSANYGYTF. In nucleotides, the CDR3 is TGTGCCAGCAGCTCGACACTTTCAGCTAACTATGGCTACACCTTC. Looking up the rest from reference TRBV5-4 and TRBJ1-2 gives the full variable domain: ETGVTQSPTHLIKTRGQQVTLRCSSQSGHNTVSWYQQALGQGPQFIFQYYREEENGRGNFPPRFSGLQFPNYSSELNVNALELDDSALYLCASSSTLSANYGYTFGSGTRLTVV.

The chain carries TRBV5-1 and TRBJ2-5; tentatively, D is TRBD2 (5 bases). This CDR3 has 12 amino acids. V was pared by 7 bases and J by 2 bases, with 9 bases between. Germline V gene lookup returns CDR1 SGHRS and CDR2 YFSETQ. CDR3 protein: CASRRQQETQYF. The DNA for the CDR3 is TGCGCCAGCCGGAGGCAGCAAGAGACCCAGTACTTC.

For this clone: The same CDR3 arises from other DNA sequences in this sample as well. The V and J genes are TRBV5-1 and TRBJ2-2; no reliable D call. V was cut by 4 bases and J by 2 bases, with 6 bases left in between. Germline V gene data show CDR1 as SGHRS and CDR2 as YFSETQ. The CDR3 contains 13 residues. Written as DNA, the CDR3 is TGCGCCAGCAGCCTCCTCAACACCGGGGAGCTGTTTTTT. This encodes CASSLLNTGELFF.

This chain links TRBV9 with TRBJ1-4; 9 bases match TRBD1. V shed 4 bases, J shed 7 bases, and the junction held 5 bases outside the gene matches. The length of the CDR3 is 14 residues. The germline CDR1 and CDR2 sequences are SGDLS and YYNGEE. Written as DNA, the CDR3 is TGTGCCAGCAGCCTGGGACAGGGAGGTGAAAAACTGTTTTTT. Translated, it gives CASSLGQGGEKLFF.

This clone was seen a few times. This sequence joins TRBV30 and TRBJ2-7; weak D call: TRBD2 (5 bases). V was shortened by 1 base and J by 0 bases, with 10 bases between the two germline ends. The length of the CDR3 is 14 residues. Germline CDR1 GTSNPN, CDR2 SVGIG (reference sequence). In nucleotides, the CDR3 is TGTGCCTGGAGTGGGGAGATTTTCTCCTACGAGCAGTACTTC. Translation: CAWSGEIFSYEQYF.

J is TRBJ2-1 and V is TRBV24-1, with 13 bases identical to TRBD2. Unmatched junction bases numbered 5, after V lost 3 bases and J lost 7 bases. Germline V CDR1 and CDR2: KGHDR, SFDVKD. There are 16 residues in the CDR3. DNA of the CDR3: TGTGCCACCAGTGATCGGACTAGCGGGAGCGGGAATGAGCAGTTCTTC. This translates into CATSDRTSGSGNEQFF.

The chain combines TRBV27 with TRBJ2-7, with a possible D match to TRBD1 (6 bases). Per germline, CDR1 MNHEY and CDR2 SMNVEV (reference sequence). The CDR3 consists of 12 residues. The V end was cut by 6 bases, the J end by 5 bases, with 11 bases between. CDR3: CASRAQGNEQYF. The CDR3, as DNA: TGTGCCAGCAGAGCACAGGGCAACGAGCAGTACTTC.

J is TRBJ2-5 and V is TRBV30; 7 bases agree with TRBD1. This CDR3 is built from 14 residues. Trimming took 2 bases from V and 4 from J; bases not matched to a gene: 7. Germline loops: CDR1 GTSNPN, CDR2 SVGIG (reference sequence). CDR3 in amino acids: CAWSLRGKRETQYF. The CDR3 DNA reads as TGTGCCTGGAGTCTCAGGGGGAAACGAGAGACCCAGTACTTC.

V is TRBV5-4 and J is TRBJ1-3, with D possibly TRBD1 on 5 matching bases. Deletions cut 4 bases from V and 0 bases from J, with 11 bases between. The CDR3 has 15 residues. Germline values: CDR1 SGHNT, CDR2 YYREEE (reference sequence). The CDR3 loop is CASSVDIFSGNTIYF. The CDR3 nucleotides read TGTGCCAGCAGCGTGGACATTTTCTCTGGAAACACCATATATTTT. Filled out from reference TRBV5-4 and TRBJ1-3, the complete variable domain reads ETGVTQSPTHLIKTRGQQVTLRCSSQSGHNTVSWYQQALGQGPQFIFQYYREEENGRGNFPPRFSGLQFPNYSSELNVNALELDDSALYLCASSVDIFSGNTIYFGEGSWLTVV.

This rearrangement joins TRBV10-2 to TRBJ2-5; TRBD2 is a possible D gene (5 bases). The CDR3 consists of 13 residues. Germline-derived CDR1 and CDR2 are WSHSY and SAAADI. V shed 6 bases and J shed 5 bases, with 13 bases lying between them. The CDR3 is CASSRGWRETQYF. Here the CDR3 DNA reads TGCGCCAGCAGCCGCGGGTGGCGGGAGACCCAGTACTTC.

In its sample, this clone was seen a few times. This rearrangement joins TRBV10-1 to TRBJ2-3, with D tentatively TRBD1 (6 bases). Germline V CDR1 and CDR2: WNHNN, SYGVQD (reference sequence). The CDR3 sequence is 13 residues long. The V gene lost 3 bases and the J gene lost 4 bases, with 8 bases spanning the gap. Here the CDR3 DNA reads TGCGCCAGCAGTGAAAGGGGGTCAGATACGCAGTATTTT. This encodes CASSERGSDTQYF.

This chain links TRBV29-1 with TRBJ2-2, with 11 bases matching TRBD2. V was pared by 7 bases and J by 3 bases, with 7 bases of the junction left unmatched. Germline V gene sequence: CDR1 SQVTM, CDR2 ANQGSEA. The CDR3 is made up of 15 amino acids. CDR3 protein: CSAELAGVYTGELFF. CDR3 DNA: TGCAGCGCAGAACTAGCGGGAGTCTACACCGGGGAGCTGTTTTTT.

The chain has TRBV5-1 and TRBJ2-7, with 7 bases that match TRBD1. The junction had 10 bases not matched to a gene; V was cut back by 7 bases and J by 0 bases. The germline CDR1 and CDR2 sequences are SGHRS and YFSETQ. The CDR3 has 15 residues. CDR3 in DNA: TGCGCCAGCTCAACCACAGGGGCGAGCTCCTACGAGCAGTACTTC. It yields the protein CASSTTGASSYEQYF.

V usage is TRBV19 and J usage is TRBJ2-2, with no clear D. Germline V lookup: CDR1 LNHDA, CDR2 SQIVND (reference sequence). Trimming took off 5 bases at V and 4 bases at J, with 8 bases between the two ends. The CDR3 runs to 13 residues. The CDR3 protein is CASSRHSTGELFF. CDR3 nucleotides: TGTGCCAGTAGTCGTCACAGCACCGGGGAGCTGTTTTTT.

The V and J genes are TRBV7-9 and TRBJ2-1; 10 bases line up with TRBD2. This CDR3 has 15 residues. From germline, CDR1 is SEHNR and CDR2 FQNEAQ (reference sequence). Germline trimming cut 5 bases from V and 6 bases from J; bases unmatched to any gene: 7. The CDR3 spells CASSVIAGGLNEQFF. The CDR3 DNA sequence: TGTGCCAGCAGCGTTATAGCGGGGGGCCTCAATGAGCAGTTCTTC.